This T cell receptor beta chain was identified in a study of shared clonotypes between healthy human individuals. For the study at large: Each donor's CD8 memory used one plate, CD8 naive two, each CD4 subset three.

Germline CDR1 reads SEHNR; CDR2 reads FQNEAQ (reference sequence). V lost 5 bases to trimming and J lost 6 bases, with 22 bases between them. The CDR3 is 16 residues long. Method: immunoSEQ multiplex PCR; TCRdb's copy keeps in-frame clones and lacks some. This sample carries approximately 1.9 million clones, over 85% of them seen once, and the ten largest clones take less than 2%. Naive CD8 cells, CD45RO-negative and positively selected for CCR7, excluded terminally differentiated effector memory CD45RA+ cells. The receptor was isolated from a man aged 18 to 30 in good health. Some clones in this sample may be carry-over from other donors' samples. The rearrangement uses TRBV7-9 and TRBJ1-2; TRBD1 is a possible D gene (6 bases). Sequencing was performed on naive CD8+ T cells from PBMCs. CDR3 coding DNA: TGTGCCAGCAGCCTCGAACGCGGGGGCTCACCAGATGGCTACACCTTC. Its translation: CASSLERGGSPDGYTF.